These 9 T cell receptor beta chains came from one sample sequenced in a study of T cell repertoires in cytomegalovirus infection. Antigen specificity for these receptors is unknown. TCRdb re-analysed the reads in MiXCR, keeping a single row per CDR3 protein. There are approximately 100,000 distinct CDR3 sequences in the sample; roughly 39% occur only once, and 65% to 75% lies in the top ten. This specimen consisted of CD8+ T cells from cultured PBMCs, obtained from culture after CMV antigen stimulation. The receptors originated from a human donor in good health (CMV status not recorded). Some clones in this sample may be carry-over from other donors' samples.

The chain uses TRBV12-3 or TRBV12-4 and TRBJ1-5; D is undetermined. The germline V and J ends were trimmed by 3 bases and 3 bases, with 6 bases remaining between them. This CDR3 has 13 amino acids. CDR3 residues: CASSFWINQPQHF. The CDR3 DNA follows: TGTGCCAGCAGTTTCTGGATCAATCAGCCCCAGCATTTT.

This chain uses TRBV2 with TRBJ2-7, with 8 positions matching TRBD1. J lost 5 bases, V lost 0 bases, and 3 bases had no gene match. In germline, CDR1 is SNHLY, CDR2 FYNNEI. The CDR3 is 14 amino acids. The CDR3 reads CASSEAQGANEQYF. In DNA form, the CDR3 reads TGTGCCAGCAGTGAAGCGCAGGGGGCGAACGAGCAGTACTTC. The full variable domain, with the rest looked up from reference TRBV2 and TRBJ2-7, is EPEVTQTPSHQVTQMGQEVILRCVPISNHLYFYWYRQILGQKVEFLVSFYNNEISEKSEIFDDQFSVERPDGSNFTLKIRSTKLEDSAMYFCASSEAQGANEQYFGPGTRLTVT.

This rearrangement joins TRBV10-3 to TRBJ1-3; TRBD1 matches at 7 bases. V shed 10 bases, J shed 2 bases, and the junction held 2 bases outside the gene matches. Looked up from germline, CDR1 is ENHRY and CDR2 is SYGVKD. There are 12 residues in the CDR3. The CDR3 DNA is TGTGCCAACAGGGGCGCTGGAAACACCATATATTTT. Encoded protein: CANRGAGNTIYF.

The chain carries TRBV19 and TRBJ2-2; D not resolved. The CDR3 covers 11 residues. V gave up 9 bases and J gave up 6 bases, with 8 bases separating them. Germline-derived CDR1 and CDR2 are LNHDA and SQIVND (reference sequence). The DNA of the CDR3 is TGTGCCAGCTCAACTCCCGGGGAGCTGTTTTTT. Amino acids: CASSTPGELFF.

This rearrangement joins TRBV24-1 to TRBJ2-1; the D gene could be TRBD1 or TRBD2 (5 bases each). Germline CDR1 is KGHDR and CDR2 is SFDVKD. This CDR3 has 12 amino acids. V gave up 9 bases and J gave up 7 bases, with 12 bases separating them. The CDR3 spells CATGGVANEQFF. In nucleotides, the CDR3 is TGTGCCACCGGGGGAGTGGCTAATGAGCAGTTCTTC.

This clonotype showed up just a few times. The chain links TRBV4-1 to TRBJ1-2; D is possibly TRBD1 (5 bases). The germline V gene encodes CDR1 MGHRA and CDR2 YSYEKL. Trimming took 0 bases from V and 6 from J, leaving 11 bases between them. The CDR3 has 14 residues. The CDR3 protein is CASSQEDRDDGYTF. The CDR3 coding sequence is TGCGCCAGCAGCCAAGAAGACCGGGACGATGGCTACACCTTC.

V usage is TRBV29-1 and J usage is TRBJ2-3; 12 bases line up with TRBD2. CDR1 and CDR2 (germline): SQVTM, ANQGSEA. The V segment lost 5 bases and the J segment 5 bases; nucleotides outside the gene matches: 8. There are 15 residues in the CDR3. CDR3 residues: CSVSLLAGGGDTQYF. DNA for the CDR3: TGCAGCGTTAGCTTACTAGCGGGGGGCGGAGATACGCAGTATTTT.

This clonotype occurred a few times. The CDR3 nucleotides read TGTGCCAGCAGCCAACTAGCGGGGAGGATGAATGAGCAGTTCTTC. This gives the protein CASSQLAGRMNEQFF. The gene calls are TRBV4-2 and TRBJ2-1, with 9 bases matching TRBD2. The germline CDR1 and CDR2 sequences are LGHNA and YNFKEQ. J gave up 7 bases and V 2 bases, and 6 bases lay outside the gene matches. The CDR3 length is 15 residues.

The table lists this clonotype with a few counts. The chain carries TRBV7-9 and TRBJ1-1; D gene uncertain. This CDR3 has 13 amino acids. V was clipped by 1 base and J by 1 base, with 4 bases between them. Germline V lookup: CDR1 SEHNR, CDR2 FQNEAQ (reference sequence). The CDR3 DNA is TGTGCCAGCAGCTTAGTCGGGAACACTGAAGCTTTCTTT. This sequence encodes CASSLVGNTEAFF.